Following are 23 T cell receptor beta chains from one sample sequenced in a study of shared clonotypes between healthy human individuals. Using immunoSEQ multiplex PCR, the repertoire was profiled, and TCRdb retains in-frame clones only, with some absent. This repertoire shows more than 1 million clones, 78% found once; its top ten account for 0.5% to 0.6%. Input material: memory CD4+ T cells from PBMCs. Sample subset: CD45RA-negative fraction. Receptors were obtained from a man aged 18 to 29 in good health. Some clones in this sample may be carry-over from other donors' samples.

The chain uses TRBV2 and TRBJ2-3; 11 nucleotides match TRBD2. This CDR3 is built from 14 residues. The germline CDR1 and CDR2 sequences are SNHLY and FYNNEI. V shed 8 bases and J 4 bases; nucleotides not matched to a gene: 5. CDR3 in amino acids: CASHTSGSADTQYF. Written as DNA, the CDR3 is TGTGCCAGCCATACTAGCGGGAGTGCAGATACGCAGTATTTT.

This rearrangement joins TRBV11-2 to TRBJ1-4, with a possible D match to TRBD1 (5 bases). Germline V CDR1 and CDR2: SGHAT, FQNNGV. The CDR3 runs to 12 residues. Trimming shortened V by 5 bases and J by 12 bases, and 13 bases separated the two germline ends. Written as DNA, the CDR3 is TGTGCCAGCAGCCTCAACGAGGGGCAACTGTTTTTT. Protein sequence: CASSLNEGQLFF.

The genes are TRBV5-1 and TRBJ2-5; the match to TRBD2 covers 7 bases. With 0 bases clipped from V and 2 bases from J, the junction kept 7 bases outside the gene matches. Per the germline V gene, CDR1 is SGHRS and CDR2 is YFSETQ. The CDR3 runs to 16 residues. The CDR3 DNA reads TGCGCCAGCAGCTTGGCCCAAGCGGGACCACAAGAGACCCAGTACTTC. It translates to CASSLAQAGPQETQYF.

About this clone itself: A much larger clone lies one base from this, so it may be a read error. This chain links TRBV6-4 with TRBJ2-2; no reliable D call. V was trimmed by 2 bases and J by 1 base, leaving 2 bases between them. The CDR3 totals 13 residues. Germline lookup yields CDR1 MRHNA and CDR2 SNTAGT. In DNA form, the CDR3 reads TGTGCCAGCAGTGACAGGAACACCGGGGAGCTGTTTTTT. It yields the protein CASSDRNTGELFF.

CDR3 in amino acids: CASSLMQGTGNTIYF. The CDR3 nucleotides read TGTGCCAGCAGCTTAATGCAGGGGACTGGAAACACCATATATTTT. The J gene is TRBJ1-3, the V gene TRBV7-3, with D perhaps matching TRBD1 (6 bases). Germline CDR1 is SGHTA and CDR2 is FQGTGA. V was pared by 1 base and J by 2 bases, with 9 bases between. CDR3 length equals 15 residues.

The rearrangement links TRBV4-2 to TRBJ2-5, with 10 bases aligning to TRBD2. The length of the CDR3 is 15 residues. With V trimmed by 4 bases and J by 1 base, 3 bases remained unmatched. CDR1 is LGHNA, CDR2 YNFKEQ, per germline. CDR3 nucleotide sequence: TGTGCCAGCAGCCCGCAGCGGGAGGGCCAAGAGACCCAGTACTTC. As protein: CASSPQREGQETQYF.

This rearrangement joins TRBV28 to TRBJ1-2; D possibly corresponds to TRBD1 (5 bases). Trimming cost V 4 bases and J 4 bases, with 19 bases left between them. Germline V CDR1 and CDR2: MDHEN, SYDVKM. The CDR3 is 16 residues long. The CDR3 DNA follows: TGTGCCAGCAGTTCCCCTCCGGGACCCCTAAGCTATGGCTACACCTTC. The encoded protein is CASSSPPGPLSYGYTF.

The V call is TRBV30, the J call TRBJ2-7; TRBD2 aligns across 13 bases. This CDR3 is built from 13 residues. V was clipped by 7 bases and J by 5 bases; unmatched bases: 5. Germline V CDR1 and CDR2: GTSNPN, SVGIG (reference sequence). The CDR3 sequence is CALGTSGENEQYF. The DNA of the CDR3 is TGTGCCTTAGGGACTAGCGGGGAAAACGAGCAGTACTTC.

This chain's CDR3 is CASRNSGTYSYNEQFF. The CDR3 coding sequence is TGTGCCAGTAGAAATAGCGGGACCTACTCCTACAATGAGCAGTTCTTC. The J gene is TRBJ2-1, the V gene TRBV19, with 8 positions matching TRBD2. The germline gives CDR1 LNHDA, CDR2 SQIVND (reference sequence). This CDR3 is 16 amino acids long. V trimming: 6 bases; J trimming: 0 bases; junction bases outside the gene matches: 7.

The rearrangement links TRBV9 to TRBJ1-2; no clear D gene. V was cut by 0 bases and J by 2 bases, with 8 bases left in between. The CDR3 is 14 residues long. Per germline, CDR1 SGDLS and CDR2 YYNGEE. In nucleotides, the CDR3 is TGTGCCAGCAGCGTAGCGCAAGGGAACTATGGCTACACCTTC. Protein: CASSVAQGNYGYTF.

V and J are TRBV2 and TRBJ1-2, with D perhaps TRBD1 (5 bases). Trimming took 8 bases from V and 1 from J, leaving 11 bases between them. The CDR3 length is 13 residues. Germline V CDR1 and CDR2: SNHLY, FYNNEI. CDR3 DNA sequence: TGTGCCAGCCTCCGGGACGTTAACTATGGCTACACCTTC. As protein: CASLRDVNYGYTF.

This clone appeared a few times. This chain's CDR3 is CASSLLRMGTEAFF. The CDR3 nucleotides read TGTGCCAGCAGCTTACTCCGGATGGGGACTGAAGCTTTCTTT. The V gene is TRBV6-1, the J gene TRBJ1-1; no clear D. CDR3 size: 14 residues. CDR1 is MNHNS, CDR2 SASEGT, per germline. V gave up 6 bases and J gave up 5 bases, with 16 bases separating them.

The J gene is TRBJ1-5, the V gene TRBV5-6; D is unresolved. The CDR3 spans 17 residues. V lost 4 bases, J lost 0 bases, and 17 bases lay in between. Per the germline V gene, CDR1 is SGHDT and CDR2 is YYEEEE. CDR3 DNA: TGTGCCAGCAGCGCGGCCCTTGGAGATTATAGCAATCAGCCCCAGCATTTT. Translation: CASSAALGDYSNQPQHF.

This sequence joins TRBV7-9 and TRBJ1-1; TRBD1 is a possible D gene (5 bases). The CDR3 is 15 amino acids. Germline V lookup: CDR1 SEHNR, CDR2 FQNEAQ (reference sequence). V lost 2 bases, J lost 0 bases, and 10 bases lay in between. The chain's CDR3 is CASSLSPGLNTEAFF. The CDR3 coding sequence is TGTGCCAGCAGCTTAAGTCCGGGGCTGAACACTGAAGCTTTCTTT.

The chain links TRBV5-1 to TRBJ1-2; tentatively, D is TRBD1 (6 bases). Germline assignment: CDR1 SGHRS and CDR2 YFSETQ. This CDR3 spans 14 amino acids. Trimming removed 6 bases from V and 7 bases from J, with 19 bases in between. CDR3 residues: CASNGAGAASGYTF. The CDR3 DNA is TGCGCCAGCAACGGGGCGGGGGCGGCGTCTGGCTACACCTTC.

CDR3 coding DNA: TGTGCCAGCAGCCGGGCCCCCGGGTGGGCCTACGAGCAGTACTTC. Amino acid sequence: CASSRAPGWAYEQYF. V and J are TRBV11-2 and TRBJ2-7, with D uncertain. The CDR3 is 15 residues long. The germline V and J ends were trimmed by 5 bases and 2 bases, with 16 bases remaining between them. Looked up from germline, CDR1 is SGHAT and CDR2 is FQNNGV.

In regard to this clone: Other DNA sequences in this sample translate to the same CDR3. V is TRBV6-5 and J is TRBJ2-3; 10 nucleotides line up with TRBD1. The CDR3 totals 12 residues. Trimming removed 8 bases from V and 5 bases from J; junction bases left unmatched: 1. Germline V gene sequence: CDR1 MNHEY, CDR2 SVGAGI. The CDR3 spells CASGQGGDTQYF. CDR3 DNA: TGTGCCAGCGGACAGGGGGGAGATACGCAGTATTTT.

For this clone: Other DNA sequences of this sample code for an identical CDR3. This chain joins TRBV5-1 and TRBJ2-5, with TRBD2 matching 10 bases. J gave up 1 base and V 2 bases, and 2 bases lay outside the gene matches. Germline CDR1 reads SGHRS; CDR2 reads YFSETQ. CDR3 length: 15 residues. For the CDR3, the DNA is TGCGCCAGCAGCTTATTAGCGGGAGGCCAAGAGACCCAGTACTTC. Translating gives CASSLLAGGQETQYF.

CDR3 sequence: CASSLSGQSNEKLFF. The CDR3 bases are TGTGCCAGCAGTTTATCGGGACAGAGTAATGAAAAACTGTTTTTT. V is TRBV28 and J is TRBJ1-4; TRBD1 matches at 7 bases. This CDR3 is 15 amino acids long. The germline gives CDR1 MDHEN, CDR2 SYDVKM. Trimming at V came to 1 base and at J to 4 bases, leaving 3 bases not matched to a gene.

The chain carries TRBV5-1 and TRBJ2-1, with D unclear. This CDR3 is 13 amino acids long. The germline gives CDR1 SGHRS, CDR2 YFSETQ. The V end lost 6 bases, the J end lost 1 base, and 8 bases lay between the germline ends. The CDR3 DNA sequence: TGCGCCAGCATCACAGTATCCTACAATGAGCAGTTCTTC. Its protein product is CASITVSYNEQFF.

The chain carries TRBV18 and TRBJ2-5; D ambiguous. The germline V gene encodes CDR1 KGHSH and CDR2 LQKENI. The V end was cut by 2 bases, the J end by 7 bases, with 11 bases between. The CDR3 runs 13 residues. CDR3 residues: CASSPGTAWTQYF. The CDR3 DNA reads TGTGCCAGCTCACCAGGCACCGCCTGGACCCAGTACTTC. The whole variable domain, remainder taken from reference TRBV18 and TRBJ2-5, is NAGVMQNPRHLVRRRGQEARLRCSPMKGHSHVYWYRQLPEEGLKFMVYLQKENIIDESGMPKERFSAEFPKEGPSILRIQQVVRGDSAAYFCASSPGTAWTQYFGPGTRLLVL.

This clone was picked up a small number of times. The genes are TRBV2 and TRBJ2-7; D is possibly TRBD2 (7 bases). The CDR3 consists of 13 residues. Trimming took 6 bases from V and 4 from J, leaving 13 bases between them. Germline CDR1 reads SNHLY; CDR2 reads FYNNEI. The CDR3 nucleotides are TGTGCCAGCAGAGCGGGACAAGCGTACGAGCAGTACTTC. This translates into CASRAGQAYEQYF.

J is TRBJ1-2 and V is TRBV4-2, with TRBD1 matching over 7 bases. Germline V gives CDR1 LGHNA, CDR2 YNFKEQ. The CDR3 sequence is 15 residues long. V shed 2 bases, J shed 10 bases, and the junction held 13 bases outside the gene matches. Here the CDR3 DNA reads TGTGCCAGCAGCCAATTGACCGGGACAGCTCCCTTCTACACCTTC. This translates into CASSQLTGTAPFYTF.